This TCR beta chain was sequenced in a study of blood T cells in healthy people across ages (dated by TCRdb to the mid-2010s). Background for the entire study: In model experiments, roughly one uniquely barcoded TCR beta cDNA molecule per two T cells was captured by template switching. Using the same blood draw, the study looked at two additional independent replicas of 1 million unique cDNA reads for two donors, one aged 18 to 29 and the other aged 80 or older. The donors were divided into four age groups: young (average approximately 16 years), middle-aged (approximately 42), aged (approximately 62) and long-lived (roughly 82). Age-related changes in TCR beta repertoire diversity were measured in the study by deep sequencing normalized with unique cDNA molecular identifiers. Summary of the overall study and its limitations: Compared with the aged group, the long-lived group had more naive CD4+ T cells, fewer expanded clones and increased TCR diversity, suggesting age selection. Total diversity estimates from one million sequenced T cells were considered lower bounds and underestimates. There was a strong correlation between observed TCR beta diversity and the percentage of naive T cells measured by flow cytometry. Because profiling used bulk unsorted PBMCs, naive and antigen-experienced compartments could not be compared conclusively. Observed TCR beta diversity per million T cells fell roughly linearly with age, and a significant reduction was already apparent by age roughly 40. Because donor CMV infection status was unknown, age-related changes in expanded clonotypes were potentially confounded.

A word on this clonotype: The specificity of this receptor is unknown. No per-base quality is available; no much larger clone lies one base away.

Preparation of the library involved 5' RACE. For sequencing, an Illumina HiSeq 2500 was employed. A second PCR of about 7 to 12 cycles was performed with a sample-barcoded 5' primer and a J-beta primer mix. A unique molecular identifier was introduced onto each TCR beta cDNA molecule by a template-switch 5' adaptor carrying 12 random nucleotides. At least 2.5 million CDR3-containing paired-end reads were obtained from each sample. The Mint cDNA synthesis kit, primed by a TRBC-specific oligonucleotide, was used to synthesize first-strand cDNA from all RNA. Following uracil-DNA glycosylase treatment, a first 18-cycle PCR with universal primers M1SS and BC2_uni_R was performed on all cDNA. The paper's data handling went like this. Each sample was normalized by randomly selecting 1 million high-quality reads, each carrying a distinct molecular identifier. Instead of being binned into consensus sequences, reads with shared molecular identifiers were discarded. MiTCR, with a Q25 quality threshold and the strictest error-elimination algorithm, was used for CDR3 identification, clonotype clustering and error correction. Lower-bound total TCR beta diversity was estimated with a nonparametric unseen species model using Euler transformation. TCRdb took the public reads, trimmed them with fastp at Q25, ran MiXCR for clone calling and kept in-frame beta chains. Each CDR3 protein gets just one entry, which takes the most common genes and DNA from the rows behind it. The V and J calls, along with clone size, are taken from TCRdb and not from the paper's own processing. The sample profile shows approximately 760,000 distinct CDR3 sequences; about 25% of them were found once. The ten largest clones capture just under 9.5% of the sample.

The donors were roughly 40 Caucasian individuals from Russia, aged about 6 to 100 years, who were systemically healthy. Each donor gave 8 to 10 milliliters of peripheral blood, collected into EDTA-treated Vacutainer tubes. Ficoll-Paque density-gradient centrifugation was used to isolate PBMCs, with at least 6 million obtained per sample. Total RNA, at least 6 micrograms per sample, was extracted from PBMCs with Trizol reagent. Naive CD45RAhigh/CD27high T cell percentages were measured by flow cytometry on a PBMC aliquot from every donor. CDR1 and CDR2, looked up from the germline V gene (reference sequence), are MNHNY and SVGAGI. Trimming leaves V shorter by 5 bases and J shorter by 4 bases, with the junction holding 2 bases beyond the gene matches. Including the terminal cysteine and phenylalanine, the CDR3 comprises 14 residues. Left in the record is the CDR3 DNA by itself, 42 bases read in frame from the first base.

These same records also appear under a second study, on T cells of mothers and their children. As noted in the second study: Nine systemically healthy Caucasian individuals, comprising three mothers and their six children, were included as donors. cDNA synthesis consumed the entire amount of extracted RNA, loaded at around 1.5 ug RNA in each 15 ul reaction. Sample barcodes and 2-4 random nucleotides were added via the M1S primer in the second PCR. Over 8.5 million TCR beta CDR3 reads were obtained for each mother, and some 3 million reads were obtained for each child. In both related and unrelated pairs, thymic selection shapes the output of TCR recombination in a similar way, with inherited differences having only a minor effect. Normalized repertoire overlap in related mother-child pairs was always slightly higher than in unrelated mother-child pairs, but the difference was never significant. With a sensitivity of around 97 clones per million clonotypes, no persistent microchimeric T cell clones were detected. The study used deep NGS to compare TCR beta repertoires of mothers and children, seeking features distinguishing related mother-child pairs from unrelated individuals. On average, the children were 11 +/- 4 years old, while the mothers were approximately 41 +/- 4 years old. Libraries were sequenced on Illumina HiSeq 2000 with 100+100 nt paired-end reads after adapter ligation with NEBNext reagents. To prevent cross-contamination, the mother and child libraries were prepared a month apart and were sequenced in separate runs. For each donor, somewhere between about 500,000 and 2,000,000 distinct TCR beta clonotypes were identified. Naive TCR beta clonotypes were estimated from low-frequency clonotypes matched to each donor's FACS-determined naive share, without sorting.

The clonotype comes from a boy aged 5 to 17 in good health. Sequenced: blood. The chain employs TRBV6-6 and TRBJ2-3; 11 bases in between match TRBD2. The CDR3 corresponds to CASSPSGRSDTQYF. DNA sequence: TGTGCCAGCAGTCCTAGCGGGAGGTCAGATACGCAGTATTTT.